This T cell receptor beta chain was sequenced for a study of technical replicates of blood from a few donors. The V gene's germline CDR1 is SGHDN and CDR2 FVKESK. This CDR3 comprises 15 residues. Trimming removed 6 bases from V and 3 bases from J; junction bases left unmatched: 9. TCRdb's table, derived via immunoSEQ multiplex PCR, lists solely in-frame clones and lacks some. The table shows fewer than 100,000 clones, with 85% to 95% occurring only once. The receptor was derived from a human donor in good health. Source material: T cells isolated from PBMCs. The genes are TRBV14 and TRBJ1-1, with 8 bases fitting TRBD1. Here the CDR3 reads CASRQGGGLDTEAFF. The CDR3 coding sequence is TGTGCCAGCAGACAGGGGGGTGGATTGGACACTGAAGCTTTCTTT.